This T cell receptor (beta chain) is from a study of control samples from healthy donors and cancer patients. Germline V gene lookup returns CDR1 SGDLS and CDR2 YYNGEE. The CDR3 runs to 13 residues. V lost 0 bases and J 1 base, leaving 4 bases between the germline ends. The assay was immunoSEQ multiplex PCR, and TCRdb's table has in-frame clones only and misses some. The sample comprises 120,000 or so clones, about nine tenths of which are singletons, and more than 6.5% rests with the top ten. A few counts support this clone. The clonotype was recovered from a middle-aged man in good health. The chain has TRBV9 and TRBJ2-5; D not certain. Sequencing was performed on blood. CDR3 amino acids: CASSVGFQETQYF. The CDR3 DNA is TGTGCCAGCAGCGTAGGTTTCCAAGAGACCCAGTACTTC.